What follows is one TCR beta chain and its context. Its antigen is not known. Carried by the TCR beta cDNA libraries were unique molecular identifiers. Via MiXCR, TCRdb re-called the PCR reads, giving one row per CDR3 protein. The data hold a few hundred thousand distinct CDR3 sequences, with roughly 30% observed a single time. The data stem from a study of post-analysis software for immune sequencing data. Study as a whole: Relapsing-remitting, secondary progressive and progressive-relapsing forms made up the multiple sclerosis disease courses. Points from the study as a whole: The study found TRBV5-6, TRBV5-1 and TRBV20-1 among five TRBV segments more frequent in patients than controls.

Germline CDR1 is SGHTA and CDR2 is FQGNSA. Trimming took off 5 bases at V and 3 bases at J, with 17 bases between the two ends. This CDR3 comprises 15 residues. The sequencing sample was made of blood. The receptor was derived from a girl aged 10-17 years with multiple sclerosis. This sequence joins TRBV7-2 and TRBJ2-7, with D possibly TRBD1 on 6 matching bases. CDR3: CASSPRSQGGYEQYF. As DNA, the CDR3 is TGTGCCAGCAGCCCCCGGTCTCAAGGGGGCTACGAGCAGTACTTC.